The 16 T cell receptor beta chains below come from one sample, sequenced in a study of CD8 T cells in Susac syndrome. Random hexamers served to reverse transcribe roughly 0.5 to 1 ug RNA. From the immunoSEQ multiplex PCR reads, TCRdb called clonotypes with MiXCR, one entry per CDR3 protein. The table lists about 150,000 distinct CDR3 sequences, 92% of them singletons, with under 0.085% in the top ten. Sequenced: CD4+ T cells from PBMCs. The source is a human donor in good health.

Comment on this clonotype: Likely a read error: the CDR3 ends without its conserved phenylalanine or tryptophan. The chain combines TRBV5-4 with TRBJ2-2, with 7 bases identical to TRBD2. Trimming took 4 bases from V and 4 from J; bases not matched to a gene: 10. This CDR3 is 16 amino acids long. Germline assignment: CDR1 SGHNT and CDR2 YYREEE (reference sequence). The CDR3 sequence: CASSPSGAGITGELFS. Here the CDR3 DNA reads TGTGCCAGCAGCCCCTCCGGAGCGGGGATCACCGGGGAGCTGTTTTCT.

The genes are TRBV30 and TRBJ1-5, with 8 bases identical to TRBD1. Trimming at V came to 5 bases and at J to 9 bases, leaving 9 bases not matched to a gene. The germline CDR1 and CDR2 sequences are GTSNPN and SVGIG (reference sequence). CDR3 length equals 13 residues. DNA for the CDR3: TGTGCCTGGGCCGGGACAGGCCACATGCCCCAGCATTTT. Translating it yields CAWAGTGHMPQHF.

The chain links TRBV5-1 to TRBJ2-3, with D maybe TRBD2 (6 bases). Trimming shortened V by 4 bases and J by 5 bases, and 11 bases separated the two germline ends. Looked up from germline, CDR1 is SGHRS and CDR2 is YFSETQ. This CDR3 is built from 13 residues. The CDR3 protein is CASSPGGEDTQYF. As DNA, the CDR3 is TGCGCCAGCAGCCCGGGCGGGGAAGATACGCAGTATTTT.

This chain uses TRBV12-3 or TRBV12-4 with TRBJ1-2; D is possibly TRBD1 (5 bases). The CDR3 has 12 residues. V was trimmed by 3 bases and J by 8 bases, leaving 10 bases between them. This chain's CDR3 is CASSLDIRGYTF. The DNA for the CDR3 is TGTGCCAGCAGTTTGGACATCAGAGGCTACACCTTC.

V usage is TRBV20-1 and J usage is TRBJ2-7, with 9 bases fitting TRBD1. The CDR3 is made up of 11 amino acids. Germline lookup yields CDR1 DFQATT and CDR2 SNEGSKA (reference sequence). V lost 6 bases, J lost 9 bases, and 6 bases stayed unmatched. The CDR3 region is CSARTGAAQYF. In nucleotides, the CDR3 is TGCAGTGCGCGGACAGGGGCAGCGCAGTACTTC.

This chain connects TRBV29-1 to TRBJ2-1; D is unresolved. V lost 8 bases to trimming and J lost 0 bases, with 14 bases between them. The CDR3 loop spans 14 amino acids. The germline V gene has CDR1 SQVTM and CDR2 ANQGSEA. In DNA form, the CDR3 reads TGCAGCTCCCCTTTGGCGAGCTCCTACAATGAGCAGTTCTTC. Its translation: CSSPLASSYNEQFF.

V is TRBV5-6 and J is TRBJ1-6; 7 nucleotides align to TRBD1. The CDR3 length is 14 residues. Germline CDR1 and CDR2: SGHDT and YYEEEE. V gave up 4 bases and J gave up 7 bases; unmatched junction bases: 5. This chain's CDR3 is CASSAQGWNSPLHF. CDR3 nucleotide sequence: TGTGCCAGCAGCGCACAGGGGTGGAATTCACCCCTCCACTTT.

The rearrangement links TRBV12-3 or TRBV12-4 to TRBJ2-7, with TRBD2 as a possible D gene (5 bases). The CDR3 is made up of 16 amino acids. Trimming cost V 3 bases and J 2 bases, with 17 bases left between them. The CDR3 DNA sequence: TGTGCCAGCAGTTTTGCGACTCCTCGGACTCCCTACGAGCAGTACTTC. Its protein is CASSFATPRTPYEQYF.

J is TRBJ2-5 and V is TRBV15; no clear D gene. The V gene lost 3 bases and the J gene lost 2 bases, with 10 bases spanning the gap. This CDR3 is 14 amino acids long. The germline V gene has CDR1 LNHNV and CDR2 YYDKDF (reference sequence). The CDR3 is CATSSGDIQETQYF. The CDR3 bases are TGTGCCACCAGCAGTGGAGATATACAAGAGACCCAGTACTTC.

In its sample, this clonotype was seen once. The chain combines TRBV30 with TRBJ1-1; D is unclear. V shed 2 bases and J shed 7 bases, with 14 bases lying between them. This CDR3 contains 13 residues. From germline, CDR1 is GTSNPN and CDR2 SVGIG (reference sequence). CDR3 protein: CAWSSGFRGEAFF. The CDR3 nucleotides read TGTGCCTGGAGTTCTGGGTTTCGGGGTGAAGCTTTCTTT.

V is TRBV4-3 and J is TRBJ2-5, with no clear D. The V end lost 0 bases, the J end lost 2 bases, and 7 bases lay between the germline ends. The CDR3 totals 14 residues. Per the germline V gene, CDR1 is LGHNA and CDR2 is YSLEER. CDR3 protein: CASSQELIQETQYF. The CDR3 DNA sequence: TGCGCCAGCAGCCAAGAGCTAATTCAAGAGACCCAGTACTTC.

This clonotype was counted a single time. The rearrangement uses TRBV5-1 and TRBJ2-1; D tentatively fits TRBD1 or TRBD2 (7 bases each). The ends were cut back, 4 bases at V and 5 bases at J, with 16 bases in the middle. The CDR3 covers 15 residues. The germline gives CDR1 SGHRS, CDR2 YFSETQ. CDR3 DNA sequence: TGCGCCAGCAGCCCGGGGGGCAGGGGGAACAATGAGCAGTTCTTC. Translation: CASSPGGRGNNEQFF.

The rearrangement joins TRBV6-4 to TRBJ2-3; TRBD2 might be the D (6 bases). The length of the CDR3 is 16 residues. Germline values: CDR1 MRHNA, CDR2 SNTAGT. With 0 bases removed from V and 0 bases from J, the gap between germline ends came to 10 bases. The CDR3 loop is CASSDSLRGSTDTQYF. DNA of the CDR3: TGTGCCAGCAGTGACTCGCTCCGGGGGAGCACAGATACGCAGTATTTT.

The chain is built from TRBV18 and TRBJ2-1; D is possibly TRBD1 (6 bases). CDR3 length equals 13 residues. Germline V gives CDR1 KGHSH, CDR2 LQKENI. Trimming left V 3 bases short and J 6 bases short, with 9 bases between. CDR3 bases: TGTGCCAGCTCACCTGGACAGCGCAATGAGCAGTTCTTC. It yields the protein CASSPGQRNEQFF.

The chain links TRBV4-1 to TRBJ2-7; TRBD1 agrees at 7 bases. CDR3 length: 15 residues. After removal of 4 bases from V and 4 bases from J, the junction contained 10 bases not matched to a gene. The germline V gene has CDR1 MGHRA and CDR2 YSYEKL. Here the CDR3 reads CASSRLPGQVYEQYF. The CDR3 DNA reads as TGCGCCAGCAGCCGCCTCCCCGGACAGGTTTACGAGCAGTACTTC.

This chain links TRBV3-1 with TRBJ1-1; the D is unclear. Germline V gene lookup returns CDR1 LGHDT and CDR2 YNNKEL (reference sequence). The CDR3 extends over 14 amino acids. Trimming stripped 5 bases from V and 3 bases from J, with 13 bases between. The CDR3, as DNA: TGTGCCAGCAGCTTCACCGGGCCTTACACTGAAGCTTTCTTT. Translated: CASSFTGPYTEAFF.